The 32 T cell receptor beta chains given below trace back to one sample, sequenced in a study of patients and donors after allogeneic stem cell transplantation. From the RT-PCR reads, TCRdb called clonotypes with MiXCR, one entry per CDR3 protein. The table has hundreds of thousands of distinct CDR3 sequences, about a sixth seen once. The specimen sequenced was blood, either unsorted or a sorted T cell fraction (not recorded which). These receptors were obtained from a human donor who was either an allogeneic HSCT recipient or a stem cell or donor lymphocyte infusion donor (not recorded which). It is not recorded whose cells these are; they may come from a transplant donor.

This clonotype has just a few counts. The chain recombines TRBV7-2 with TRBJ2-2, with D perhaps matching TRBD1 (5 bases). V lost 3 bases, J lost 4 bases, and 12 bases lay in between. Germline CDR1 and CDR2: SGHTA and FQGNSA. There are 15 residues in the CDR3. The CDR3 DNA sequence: TGTGCCAGCAGCTTCAGACACCAGGGCACCGGGGAGCTGTTTTTT. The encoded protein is CASSFRHQGTGELFF.

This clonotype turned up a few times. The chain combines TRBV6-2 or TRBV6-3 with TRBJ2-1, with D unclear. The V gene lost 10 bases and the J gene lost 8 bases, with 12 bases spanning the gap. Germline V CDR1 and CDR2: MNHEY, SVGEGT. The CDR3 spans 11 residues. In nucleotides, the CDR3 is TGTGCCACCAAAGGGATAGATGAGCAGTTCTTC. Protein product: CATKGIDEQFF.

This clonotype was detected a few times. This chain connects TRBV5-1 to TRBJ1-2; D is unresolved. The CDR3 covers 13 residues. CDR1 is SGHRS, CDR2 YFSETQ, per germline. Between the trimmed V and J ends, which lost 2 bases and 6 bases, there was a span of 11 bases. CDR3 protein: CASSFERADGYTF. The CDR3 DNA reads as TGCGCCAGCAGCTTCGAGAGGGCTGATGGCTACACCTTC.

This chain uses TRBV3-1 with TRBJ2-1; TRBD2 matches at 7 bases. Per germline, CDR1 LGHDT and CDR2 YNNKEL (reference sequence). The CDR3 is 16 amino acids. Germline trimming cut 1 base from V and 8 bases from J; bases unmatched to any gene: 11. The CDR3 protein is CASSQVWGGSEDEQFF. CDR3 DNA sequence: TGTGCCAGCAGCCAAGTCTGGGGGGGGTCAGAGGATGAGCAGTTCTTC.

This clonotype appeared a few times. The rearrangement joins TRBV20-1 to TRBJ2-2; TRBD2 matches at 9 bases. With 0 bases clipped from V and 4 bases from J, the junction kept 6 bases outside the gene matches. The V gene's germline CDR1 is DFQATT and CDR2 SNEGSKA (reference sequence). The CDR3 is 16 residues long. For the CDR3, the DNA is TGCAGTGCTAGAGATCCCGCGGGGGGGACCACCGGGGAGCTGTTTTTT. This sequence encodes CSARDPAGGTTGELFF.

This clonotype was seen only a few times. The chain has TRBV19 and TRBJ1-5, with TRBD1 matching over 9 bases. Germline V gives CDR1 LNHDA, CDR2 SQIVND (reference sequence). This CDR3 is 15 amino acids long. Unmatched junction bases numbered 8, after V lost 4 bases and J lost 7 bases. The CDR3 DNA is TGTGCCAGTAGTACAGGACAGGGGAGTCCGCAGCCCCAGCATTTT. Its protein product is CASSTGQGSPQPQHF.

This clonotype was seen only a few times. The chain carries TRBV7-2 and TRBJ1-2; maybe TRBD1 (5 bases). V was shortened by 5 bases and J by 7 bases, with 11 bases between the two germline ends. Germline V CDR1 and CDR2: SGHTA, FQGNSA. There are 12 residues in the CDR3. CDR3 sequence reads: CASSRRQFGYTF. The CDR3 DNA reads TGTGCCAGCAGCCGACGACAGTTTGGCTACACCTTC. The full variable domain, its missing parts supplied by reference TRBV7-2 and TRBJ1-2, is GAGVSQSPSNKVTEKGKDVELRCDPISGHTALYWYRQSLGQGLEFLIYFQGNSAPDKSGLPSDRFSAERTGGSVSTLTIQRTQQEDSAVYLCASSRRQFGYTFGSGTRLTVV.

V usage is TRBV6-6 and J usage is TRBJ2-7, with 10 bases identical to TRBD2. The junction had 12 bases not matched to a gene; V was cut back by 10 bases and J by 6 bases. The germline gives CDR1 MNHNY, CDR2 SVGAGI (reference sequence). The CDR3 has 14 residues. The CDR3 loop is CAIQQRTSGGEQYF. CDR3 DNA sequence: TGTGCCATCCAGCAGAGGACTAGCGGAGGCGAGCAGTACTTC.

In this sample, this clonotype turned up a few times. CDR3 bases: TGTGCCAGCAGCCCTTCAGGCTCAGGTGGGGCCAACGTCCTGACTTTC. Protein sequence: CASSPSGSGGANVLTF. This chain connects TRBV3-1 to TRBJ2-6; no reliable D call. CDR1 is LGHDT, CDR2 YNNKEL, per germline (reference sequence). V lost 4 bases to trimming and J lost 3 bases, with 13 bases between them. This CDR3 has 16 residues.

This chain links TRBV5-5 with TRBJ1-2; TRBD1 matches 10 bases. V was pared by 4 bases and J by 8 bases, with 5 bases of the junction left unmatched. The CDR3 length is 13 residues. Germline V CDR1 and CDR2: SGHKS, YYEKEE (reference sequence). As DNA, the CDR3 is TGTGCCAGCAGCGCGACAGGGGGCAACGGCTACACCTTC. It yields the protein CASSATGGNGYTF.

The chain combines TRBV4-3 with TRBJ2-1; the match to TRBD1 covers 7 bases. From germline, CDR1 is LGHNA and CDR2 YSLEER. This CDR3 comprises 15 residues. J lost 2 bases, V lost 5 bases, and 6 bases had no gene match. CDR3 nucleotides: TGCGCCAGCAGCTCCGACAGGGCAACCTACAATGAGCAGTTCTTC. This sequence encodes CASSSDRATYNEQFF.

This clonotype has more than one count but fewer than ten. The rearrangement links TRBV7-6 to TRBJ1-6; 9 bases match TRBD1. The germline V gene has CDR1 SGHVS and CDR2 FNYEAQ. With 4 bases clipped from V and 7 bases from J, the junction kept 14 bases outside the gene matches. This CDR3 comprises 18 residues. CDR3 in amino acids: CASSSQIKSGTGNSPLHF. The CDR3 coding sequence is TGTGCCAGCAGCTCCCAAATTAAGTCCGGGACAGGGAATTCACCCCTCCACTTT.

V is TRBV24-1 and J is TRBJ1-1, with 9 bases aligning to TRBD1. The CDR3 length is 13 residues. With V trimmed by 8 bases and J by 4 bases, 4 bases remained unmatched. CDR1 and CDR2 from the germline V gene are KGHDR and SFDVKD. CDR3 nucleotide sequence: TGTGCCACCAAGGACAGGGGAGCCACTGAAGCTTTCTTT. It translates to CATKDRGATEAFF.

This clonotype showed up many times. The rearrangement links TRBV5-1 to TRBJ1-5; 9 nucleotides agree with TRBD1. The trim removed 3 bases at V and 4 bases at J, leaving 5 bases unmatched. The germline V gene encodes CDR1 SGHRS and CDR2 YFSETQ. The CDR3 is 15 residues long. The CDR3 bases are TGCGCCAGCAGCTACGGGACAGGGAGGAATCAGCCCCAGCATTTT. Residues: CASSYGTGRNQPQHF.

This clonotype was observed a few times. The CDR3 reads CATGRGQQETQYF. The CDR3, as DNA: TGTGCCACCGGTAGGGGACAGCAAGAGACCCAGTACTTC. The rearrangement uses TRBV15 and TRBJ2-5, with 7 bases that match TRBD1. This CDR3 region has 13 residues. Losses at the gene ends were 8 bases for V and 2 bases for J; bases not matched to a gene: 5. Germline V gives CDR1 LNHNV, CDR2 YYDKDF (reference sequence).

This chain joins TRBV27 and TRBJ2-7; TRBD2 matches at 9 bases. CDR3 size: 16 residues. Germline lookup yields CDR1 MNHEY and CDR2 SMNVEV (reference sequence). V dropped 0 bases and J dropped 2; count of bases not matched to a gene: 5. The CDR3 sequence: CASSLSKLAGTYEQYF. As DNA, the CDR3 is TGTGCCAGCAGTTTATCGAAGCTAGCGGGAACCTACGAGCAGTACTTC.

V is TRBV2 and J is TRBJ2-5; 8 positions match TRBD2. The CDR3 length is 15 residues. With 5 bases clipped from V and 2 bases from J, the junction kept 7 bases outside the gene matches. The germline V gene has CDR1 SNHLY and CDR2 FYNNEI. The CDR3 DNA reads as TGTGCCAGCAGTAGTAGCGGGGCCACACAAGAGACCCAGTACTTC. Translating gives CASSSSGATQETQYF.

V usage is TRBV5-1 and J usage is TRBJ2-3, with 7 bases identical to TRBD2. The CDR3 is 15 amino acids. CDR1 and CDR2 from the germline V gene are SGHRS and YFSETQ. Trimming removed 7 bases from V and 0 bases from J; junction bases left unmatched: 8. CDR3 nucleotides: TGCGCCAGCGTCCCCAGCGGGGTGAGCACAGATACGCAGTATTTT. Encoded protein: CASVPSGVSTDTQYF.

CDR3: CASRGGTGELFF. CDR3 nucleotides: TGTGCTAGTCGGGGCGGAACCGGGGAGCTGTTTTTT. The gene calls are TRBV12-5 and TRBJ2-2; D assignment may be TRBD1 or TRBD2 (5 bases each). The CDR3 sequence is 12 residues long. The V gene lost 8 bases and the J gene lost 5 bases, with 9 bases spanning the gap. The germline V gene has CDR1 LGHNT and CDR2 FRNRAP.

CDR3 loop: CASSEEEQPQHF. CDR3 nucleotides: TGTGCCAGCAGTGAAGAGGAGCAGCCCCAGCATTTT. This rearrangement joins TRBV2 to TRBJ1-5, with D unclear. Looked up from germline, CDR1 is SNHLY and CDR2 is FYNNEI. The ends were cut back, 1 base at V and 7 bases at J, with 5 bases in the middle. The length of the CDR3 is 12 residues. The full variable domain, with the rest looked up from reference TRBV2 and TRBJ1-5, is EPEVTQTPSHQVTQMGQEVILRCVPISNHLYFYWYRQILGQKVEFLVSFYNNEISEKSEIFDDQFSVERPDGSNFTLKIRSTKLEDSAMYFCASSEEEQPQHFGDGTRLSIL.

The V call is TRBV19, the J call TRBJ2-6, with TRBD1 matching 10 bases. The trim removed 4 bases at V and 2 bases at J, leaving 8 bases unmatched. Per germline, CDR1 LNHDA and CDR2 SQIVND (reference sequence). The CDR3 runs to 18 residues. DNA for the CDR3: TGTGCCAGTAGTAGGACAGGGGGAACTAGGACTGGGGCCAACGTCCTGACTTTC. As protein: CASSRTGGTRTGANVLTF.

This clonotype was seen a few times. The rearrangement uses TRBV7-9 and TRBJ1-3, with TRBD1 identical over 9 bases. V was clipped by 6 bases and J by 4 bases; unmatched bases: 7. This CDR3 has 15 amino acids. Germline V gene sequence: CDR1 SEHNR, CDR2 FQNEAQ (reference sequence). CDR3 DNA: TGTGCCAGCAGTCTTCGACAGGGGGAAGGAAACACCATATATTTT. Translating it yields CASSLRQGEGNTIYF.

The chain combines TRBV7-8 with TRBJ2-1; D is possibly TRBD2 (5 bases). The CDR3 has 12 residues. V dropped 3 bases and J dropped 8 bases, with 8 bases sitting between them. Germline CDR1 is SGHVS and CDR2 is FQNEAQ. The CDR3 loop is CASSFVGDEQFF. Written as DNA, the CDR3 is TGTGCCAGCAGCTTTGTCGGGGATGAGCAGTTCTTC. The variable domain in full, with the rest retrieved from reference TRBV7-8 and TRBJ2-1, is GAGVSQSPRYKVAKRGQDVALRCDPISGHVSLFWYQQALGQGPEFLTYFQNEAQLDKSGLPSDRFFAERPEGSVSTLKIQRTQQEDSAVYLCASSFVGDEQFFGPGTRLTVL.

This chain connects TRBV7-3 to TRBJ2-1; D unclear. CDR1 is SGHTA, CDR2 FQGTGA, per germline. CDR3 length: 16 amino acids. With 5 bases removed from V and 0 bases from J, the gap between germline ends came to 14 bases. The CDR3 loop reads CASSKTRISSYNEQFF. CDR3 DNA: TGTGCCAGCAGCAAGACCCGTATAAGCTCCTACAATGAGCAGTTCTTC.

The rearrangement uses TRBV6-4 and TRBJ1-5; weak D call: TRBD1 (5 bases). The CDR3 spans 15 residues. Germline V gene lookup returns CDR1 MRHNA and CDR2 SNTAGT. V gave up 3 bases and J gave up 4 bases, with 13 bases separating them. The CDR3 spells CASSDGRRVNQPQHF. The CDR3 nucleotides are TGTGCCAGCAGTGATGGGCGCAGGGTTAATCAGCCCCAGCATTTT.

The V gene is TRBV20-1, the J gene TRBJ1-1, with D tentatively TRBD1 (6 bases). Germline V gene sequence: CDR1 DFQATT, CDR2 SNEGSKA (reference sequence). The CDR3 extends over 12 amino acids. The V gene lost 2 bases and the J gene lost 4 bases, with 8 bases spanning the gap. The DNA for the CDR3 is TGCAGTGCTAGAAGACAGGCCACTGAAGCTTTCTTT. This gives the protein CSARRQATEAFF.

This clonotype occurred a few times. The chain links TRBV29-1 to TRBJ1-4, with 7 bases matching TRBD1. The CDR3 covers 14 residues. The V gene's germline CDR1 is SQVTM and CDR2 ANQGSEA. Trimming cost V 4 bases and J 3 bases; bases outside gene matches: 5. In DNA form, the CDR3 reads TGCAGCGTTGGGACCCAGGGGGCTAATGAAAAACTGTTTTTT. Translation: CSVGTQGANEKLFF.

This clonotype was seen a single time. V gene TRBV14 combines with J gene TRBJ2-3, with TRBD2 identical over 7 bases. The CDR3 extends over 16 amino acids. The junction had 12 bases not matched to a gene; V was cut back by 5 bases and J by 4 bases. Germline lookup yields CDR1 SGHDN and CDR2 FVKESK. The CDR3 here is CASSRVILRGADTQYF. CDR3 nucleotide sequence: TGTGCCAGCAGCAGAGTCATCCTTCGGGGGGCAGATACGCAGTATTTT.

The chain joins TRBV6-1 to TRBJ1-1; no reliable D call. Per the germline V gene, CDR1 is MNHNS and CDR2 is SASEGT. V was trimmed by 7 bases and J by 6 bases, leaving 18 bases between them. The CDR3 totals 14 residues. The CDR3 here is CASTRTGQRSEAFF. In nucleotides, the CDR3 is TGTGCCAGCACCCGGACTGGGCAGCGGTCTGAAGCTTTCTTT.

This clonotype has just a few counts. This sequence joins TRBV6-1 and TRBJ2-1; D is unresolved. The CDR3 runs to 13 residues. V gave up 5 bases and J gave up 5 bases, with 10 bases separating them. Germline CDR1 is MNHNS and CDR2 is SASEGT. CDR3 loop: CASSPVGNNEQFF. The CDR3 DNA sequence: TGTGCCAGCAGTCCGGTTGGAAACAATGAGCAGTTCTTC.

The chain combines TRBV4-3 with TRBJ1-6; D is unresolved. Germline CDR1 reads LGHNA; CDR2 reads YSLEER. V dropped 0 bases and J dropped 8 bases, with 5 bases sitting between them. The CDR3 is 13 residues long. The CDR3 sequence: CASSQELYSPLHF. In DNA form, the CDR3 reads TGCGCCAGCAGCCAAGAACTTTATTCACCCCTCCACTTT.

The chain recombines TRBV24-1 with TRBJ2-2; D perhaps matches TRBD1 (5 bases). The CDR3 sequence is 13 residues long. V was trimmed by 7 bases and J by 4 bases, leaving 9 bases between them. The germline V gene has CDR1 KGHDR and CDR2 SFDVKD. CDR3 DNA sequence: TGTGCCACCAGAGGGGTAATCACCGGGGAGCTGTTTTTT. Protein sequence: CATRGVITGELFF.